This passage covers 26 T cell receptor beta chains from one sample sequenced in a study of cytomegalovirus exposure and HLA in healthy donors. The primer mix had 60 Vbeta and 13 Jbeta primers. TCRdb keeps only in-frame clones here, not all; method: immunoSEQ multiplex PCR. Of about 120,000 clones listed, around 73% are singletons. The sequenced material came from PBMCs. These receptors originate from a man younger than 45 in good health and CMV-seropositive.

The chain recombines TRBV29-1 with TRBJ1-1, with TRBD1 as a possible D gene (6 bases). Trimming pared 0 bases from V and 8 bases from J, leaving 13 bases between. Germline CDR1 reads SQVTM; CDR2 reads ANQGSEA. The CDR3 loop spans 13 amino acids. CDR3 DNA sequence: TGCAGCGTTGAAGATCCTCTCGGGACAGAAGCTTTCTTT. It encodes CSVEDPLGTEAFF.

The rearrangement joins TRBV7-2 to TRBJ2-1, with 9 bases aligning to TRBD2. The CDR3 is 16 residues long. Germline CDR1 is SGHTA and CDR2 is FQGNSA. V dropped 5 bases and J dropped 4; count of bases not matched to a gene: 9. In DNA form, the CDR3 reads TGTGCCAGCAGCCCCAGAAGCGGGAGGCCTTACAATGAGCAGTTCTTC. Translation gives CASSPRSGRPYNEQFF.

Points on this clone: Other DNA sequences from this sample encode an identical CDR3 as well. V is TRBV18 and J is TRBJ2-7; 8 bases match TRBD2. V lost 1 base to trimming and J lost 2 bases; unmatched junction nucleotides: 1. The CDR3 extends over 14 amino acids. Germline CDR1 reads KGHSH; CDR2 reads LQKENI. The CDR3 DNA reads TGTGCCAGCTCACCACGCGGGGGGACCTACGAGCAGTACTTC. Protein product: CASSPRGGTYEQYF.

J is TRBJ2-7 and V is TRBV15, with D uncertain. The germline V and J ends were trimmed by 5 bases and 1 base, with 9 bases remaining between them. Germline CDR1 reads LNHNV; CDR2 reads YYDKDF (reference sequence). This CDR3 is 13 amino acids long. For the CDR3, the DNA is TGTGCCACCAGCCTCGACATGTCCTACGAGCAGTACTTC. This translates into CATSLDMSYEQYF.

The count of this clone is one. The chain combines TRBV27 with TRBJ2-3, with 7 bases identical to TRBD2. This CDR3 has 14 amino acids. Germline V lookup: CDR1 MNHEY, CDR2 SMNVEV (reference sequence). Germline trimming cut 2 bases from V and 1 base from J; bases unmatched to any gene: 0. CDR3 in amino acids: CASSLTSGTDTQYF. For the CDR3, the DNA is TGTGCCAGCAGTTTAACTAGCGGCACAGATACGCAGTATTTT.

This chain connects TRBV5-1 to TRBJ2-5, with 8 bases identical to TRBD1. Germline-derived CDR1 and CDR2 are SGHRS and YFSETQ. The CDR3 extends over 16 amino acids. V dropped 2 bases and J dropped 1; count of bases not matched to a gene: 7. The CDR3 spells CASSFFPGGFQETQYF. CDR3 in DNA: TGCGCCAGCAGCTTTTTTCCAGGGGGCTTCCAAGAGACCCAGTACTTC.

In this sample, this clone turned up once. The V gene is TRBV27, the J gene TRBJ2-3; 14 nucleotides agree with TRBD2. The germline V gene has CDR1 MNHEY and CDR2 SMNVEV (reference sequence). The CDR3 spans 15 residues. With 6 bases clipped from V and 7 bases from J, the junction kept 6 bases outside the gene matches. The DNA of the CDR3 is TGTGCCAGCAGAAGACTAGCGGGAGGGGTATATACGCAGTATTTT. Protein sequence: CASRRLAGGVYTQYF.

The chain combines TRBV9 with TRBJ2-3; D is possibly TRBD2 (6 bases). Germline lookup yields CDR1 SGDLS and CDR2 YYNGEE. The CDR3 loop spans 15 amino acids. V was shortened by 3 bases and J by 5 bases, with 16 bases between the two germline ends. The CDR3 region has the DNA TGTGCCAGCAGCGCAAATAACGGCGGGGTAGATACGCAGTATTTT. Translation gives CASSANNGGVDTQYF.

This chain connects TRBV14 to TRBJ1-1, with D possibly matching TRBD1 (5 bases). Germline values: CDR1 SGHDN, CDR2 FVKESK. V dropped 2 bases and J dropped 1 base, with 11 bases sitting between them. The CDR3 has 15 amino acids. CDR3 in amino acids: CASSQYRTRNTEAFF. CDR3 DNA: TGTGCCAGCAGCCAATATCGGACACGGAACACTGAAGCTTTCTTT.

V is TRBV25-1 and J is TRBJ2-7; the D gene is possibly TRBD2 (7 bases). Deletions cut 2 bases from V and 5 bases from J, with 22 bases between. This CDR3 contains 17 residues. The germline CDR1 and CDR2 sequences are MGHDK and SYGVNS. CDR3 region: CASSEGGDIKDEDEQYF. Here the CDR3 DNA reads TGTGCCAGCAGTGAAGGGGGGGACATCAAGGATGAGGACGAGCAGTACTTC.

In its sample, this clone was seen once. This chain uses TRBV7-9 with TRBJ2-7; no clear D gene. The CDR3 is made up of 12 amino acids. Trimming removed 5 bases from V and 5 bases from J, with 10 bases in between. Germline V gives CDR1 SEHNR, CDR2 FQNEAQ (reference sequence). CDR3 residues: CASSRVADEQYF. CDR3 nucleotide sequence: TGTGCCAGCAGCCGGGTCGCCGACGAGCAGTACTTC.

This sequence joins TRBV4-1 and TRBJ2-3; D is uncertain. The V and J ends lost 0 bases and 0 bases respectively, with 16 bases between them. CDR1 and CDR2 (germline): MGHRA, YSYEKL. The CDR3 consists of 18 residues. CDR3 loop: CASSQDSATESSTDTQYF. As DNA, the CDR3 is TGCGCCAGCAGCCAAGACAGCGCTACCGAATCTAGCACAGATACGCAGTATTTT.

The chain couples TRBV19 to TRBJ2-1, with 11 bases lining up with TRBD2. This CDR3 is 15 amino acids long. J was trimmed by 9 bases and V by 6 bases; bases with no gene match: 10. Germline CDR1 is LNHDA and CDR2 is SQIVND (reference sequence). The CDR3 region is CASRLLAGVYSEQFF. CDR3 DNA sequence: TGTGCCAGTAGGCTACTAGCGGGAGTTTATTCTGAGCAGTTCTTC.

The chain carries TRBV9 and TRBJ1-2; 11 positions agree with TRBD1. J was trimmed by 2 bases and V by 0 bases; bases with no gene match: 6. The CDR3 is 17 residues long. CDR1 SGDLS and CDR2 YYNGEE come from the germline V gene. This chain's CDR3 is CASSVGSGQGANYGYTF. CDR3 nucleotide sequence: TGTGCCAGCAGCGTAGGGTCCGGACAGGGGGCCAACTATGGCTACACCTTC.

The V gene is TRBV10-1, the J gene TRBJ1-3, with TRBD1 identical over 7 bases. The germline CDR1 and CDR2 sequences are WNHNN and SYGVQD (reference sequence). The V gene end was trimmed by 4 bases and the J gene end by 0 bases; junction bases not matched to a gene: 6. This CDR3 is 16 amino acids long. DNA for the CDR3: TGCGCCAGCAGTGGCCCCGGGACAGCCTCTGGAAACACCATATATTTT. It is translated as CASSGPGTASGNTIYF.

The chain recombines TRBV29-1 with TRBJ1-1; 8 nucleotides align to TRBD1. This CDR3 is built from 12 residues. The J segment lost 0 bases and the V segment lost 7 bases, leaving 1 base of the junction unmatched. The germline gives CDR1 SQVTM, CDR2 ANQGSEA. The CDR3 DNA follows: TGCAGCGGACAGGGGATGAACACTGAAGCTTTCTTT. This sequence encodes CSGQGMNTEAFF.

This chain connects TRBV30 to TRBJ1-1, with 7 bases aligning to TRBD1. The CDR3 runs to 15 residues. V gave up 2 bases and J gave up 1 base; unmatched junction bases: 7. Germline values: CDR1 GTSNPN, CDR2 SVGIG (reference sequence). The CDR3 nucleotides read TGTGCCTGGAGTACAGGGGTTTTACGGAACACTGAAGCTTTCTTT. Translated, it gives CAWSTGVLRNTEAFF.

The chain couples TRBV29-1 to TRBJ1-1; TRBD1 agrees at 7 bases. The CDR3 length is 13 residues. The V gene end was trimmed by 6 bases and the J gene end by 0 bases; junction bases not matched to a gene: 4. The germline CDR1 and CDR2 sequences are SQVTM and ANQGSEA. The CDR3 spells CSVPTGMNTEAFF. The CDR3, as DNA: TGCAGCGTGCCGACAGGGATGAACACTGAAGCTTTCTTT.

J is TRBJ2-3 and V is TRBV7-3, with TRBD2 matching over 9 bases. The length of the CDR3 is 15 residues. V shed 5 bases and J 1 base; nucleotides not matched to a gene: 4. CDR1 and CDR2 from the germline V gene are SGHTA and FQGTGA. CDR3 sequence reads: CASSAGGPGTDTQYF. CDR3 coding DNA: TGTGCCAGCAGCGCGGGAGGGCCGGGCACAGATACGCAGTATTTT.

This chain connects TRBV27 to TRBJ2-5; 10 bases agree with TRBD2. CDR3 size: 18 residues. The junction had 13 bases not matched to a gene; V was cut back by 3 bases and J by 3 bases. Germline assignment: CDR1 MNHEY and CDR2 SMNVEV (reference sequence). The CDR3 DNA reads as TGTGCCAGCAGTTTGGGGCTAGCGGGAGCTCAGGGGGAAGAGACCCAGTACTTC. Its translation is CASSLGLAGAQGEETQYF.

This clone showed up just once. This chain connects TRBV19 to TRBJ2-5; 9 nucleotides align to TRBD2. From germline, CDR1 is LNHDA and CDR2 SQIVND (reference sequence). V lost 6 bases, J lost 4 bases, and 9 bases stayed unmatched. This CDR3 contains 15 residues. In DNA form, the CDR3 reads TGTGCCAGTAGCGGAGCGGGAGGAGTGGCAGAGACCCAGTACTTC. The encoded protein is CASSGAGGVAETQYF.

This clone has more than one count but fewer than ten. The genes are TRBV7-2 and TRBJ1-4; the match to TRBD1 covers 7 bases. This CDR3 spans 14 amino acids. With V trimmed by 3 bases and J by 6 bases, 4 bases remained unmatched. Germline V CDR1 and CDR2: SGHTA, FQGNSA. The DNA of the CDR3 is TGTGCCAGCAGCTTTAGAGGGGGCGATGAAAAACTGTTTTTT. Protein product: CASSFRGGDEKLFF.

The chain employs TRBV7-3 and TRBJ2-5; D ambiguous. Per the germline V gene, CDR1 is SGHTA and CDR2 is FQGTGA. V lost 0 bases to trimming and J lost 3 bases, with 14 bases between them. This CDR3 is built from 16 residues. CDR3 amino acids: CASSLTPRSGKETQYF. In nucleotides, the CDR3 is TGTGCCAGCAGCTTAACGCCGAGATCGGGTAAAGAGACCCAGTACTTC.

The chain joins TRBV5-8 to TRBJ1-5; the D gene is possibly TRBD1 (5 bases). Germline-derived CDR1 and CDR2 are SGHTS and YDEGEE. Deletions cut 1 base from V and 2 bases from J, with 16 bases between. This CDR3 spans 17 amino acids. The CDR3 protein is CASSLRGRAWGNQPQHF. CDR3 sequence (DNA): TGTGCCAGCAGCTTGCGCGGCAGGGCTTGGGGCAATCAGCCCCAGCATTTT.

This CDR3 is CASSQGVWTQETQYF. The DNA for the CDR3 is TGCGCCAGCAGCCAAGGGGTCTGGACTCAAGAGACCCAGTACTTC. The chain joins TRBV4-3 to TRBJ2-5; D possibly corresponds to TRBD2 (5 bases). The V end was cut by 1 base, the J end by 2 bases, with 11 bases between. The length of the CDR3 is 15 residues. Germline loops: CDR1 LGHNA, CDR2 YSLEER.

This sequence joins TRBV7-3 and TRBJ2-3; 7 nucleotides align to TRBD2. V shed 2 bases, J shed 1 base, and the junction held 3 bases outside the gene matches. The CDR3 is 15 residues long. CDR1 and CDR2 from the germline V gene are SGHTA and FQGTGA. CDR3 nucleotides: TGTGCCAGCAGCTTAGCGGCGGGGGGCACAGATACGCAGTATTTT. Its protein product is CASSLAAGGTDTQYF.